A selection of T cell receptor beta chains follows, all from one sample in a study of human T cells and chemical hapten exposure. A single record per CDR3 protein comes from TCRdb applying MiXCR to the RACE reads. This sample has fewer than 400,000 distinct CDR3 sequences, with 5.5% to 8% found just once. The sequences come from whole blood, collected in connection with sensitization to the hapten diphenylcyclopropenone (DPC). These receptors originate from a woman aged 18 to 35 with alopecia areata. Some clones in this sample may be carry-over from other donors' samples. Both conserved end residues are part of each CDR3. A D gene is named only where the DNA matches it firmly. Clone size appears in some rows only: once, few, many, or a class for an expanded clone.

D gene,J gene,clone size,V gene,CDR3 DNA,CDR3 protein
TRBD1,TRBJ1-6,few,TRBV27,TGTGCCAGCACCGAGACAGGGAGAAATAATTCACCCCTCCACTTT,CASTETGRNNSPLHF
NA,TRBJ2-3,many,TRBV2,TGTGCCAGCACCGTTAGCACCCTAAGCACAGATACGCAGTATTTT,CASTVSTLSTDTQYF
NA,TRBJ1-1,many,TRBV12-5,TGTGCTAGTGGTTTGGTACAGAGGGGATTAGCCCTGGACACTGAAGCTTTCTTT,CASGLVQRGLALDTEAFF
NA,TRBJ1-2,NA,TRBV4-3,TGCGCCAGCAGCCAAGATACCAATTTCGATGGCTACACCTTC,CASSQDTNFDGYTF
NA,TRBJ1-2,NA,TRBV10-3,TGTGCCATCAGTGAGTCGAGGGCAGGGCATGGCTACACCTTC,CAISESRAGHGYTF
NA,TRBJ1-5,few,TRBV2,TGTGCCAGCACTAAGCTGTTTAGCAATCAGCCCCAGCATTTT,CASTKLFSNQPQHF
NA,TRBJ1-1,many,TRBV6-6,TGTGCCAGCAGTTACTCCGGCAGGACTGAAGCTTTCTTT,CASSYSGRTEAFF
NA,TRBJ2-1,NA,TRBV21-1,TGTGCCAGCAGCCCGGGGAGTGCTCGAAGCTACAATGAGCAGTTCTTC,CASSPGSARSYNEQFF
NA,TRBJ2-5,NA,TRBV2,TGTGCCAGCAGTGGCCGGGCGGTGGAGACCCAGTACTTC,CASSGRAVETQYF
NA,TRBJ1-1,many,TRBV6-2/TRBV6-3,TGTGCCAGCAGTCTGTCATGGACGAACACTGAAGCTTTCTTT,CASSLSWTNTEAFF
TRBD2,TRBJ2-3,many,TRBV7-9,TGTGCCAGCAGCTTAGATGGAGCGGGGGGTACGCAGTATTTT,CASSLDGAGGTQYF
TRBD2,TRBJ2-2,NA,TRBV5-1,TGCGCCAGCAGCTTGAGCGGGGGCCTGAGCACCGGGGAGCTGTTTTTT,CASSLSGGLSTGELFF
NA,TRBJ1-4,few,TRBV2,TGTGCGAGCCTAGGACGGATGAATGAAAAACTGTTTTTT,CASLGRMNEKLFF
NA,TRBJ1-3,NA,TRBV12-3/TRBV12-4,TGTGCCAGCAGCGCAGGGGCACTCTCTGGAAACACCATATATTTT,CASSAGALSGNTIYF
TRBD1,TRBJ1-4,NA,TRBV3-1,TGTGCCAGCGGCGGGACAGGAGGGGCAACTAATGAAAAACTGTTTTTT,CASGGTGGATNEKLFF
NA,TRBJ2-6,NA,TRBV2,TGTGCCAGCACGGGTCCCCGAGGGGCCAACGTCCTGACTTTC,CASTGPRGANVLTF
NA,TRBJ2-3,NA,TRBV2,TGTGCCAGCATCCCCGGCGAGATAAACACAGATACGCAGTATTTT,CASIPGEINTDTQYF
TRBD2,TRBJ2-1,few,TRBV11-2,TGTGCCAGCAGCTCGACCTTCGGGACTACCAATGAGCAGTTCTTC,CASSSTFGTTNEQFF
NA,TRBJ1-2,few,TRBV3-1,TGTGCCAGCAGCCAAGAACTCCCACGGGCGCAGTATGGCTACACCTTC,CASSQELPRAQYGYTF
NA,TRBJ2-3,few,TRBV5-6,TGTGCCAGCAGCCTCCGGGCGGCCCAAGATACGCAGTATTTT,CASSLRAAQDTQYF
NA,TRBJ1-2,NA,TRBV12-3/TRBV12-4,TGTGCCAGCAGTTTGAAAGGCTACACCTTC,CASSLKGYTF
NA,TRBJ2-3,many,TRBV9,TGTGCCAGCAGCGGGAGGGGTACGAGCACAGATACGCAGTATTTT,CASSGRGTSTDTQYF
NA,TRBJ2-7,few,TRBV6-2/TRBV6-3,TGTGCCAGCAGTTACACTACCCCCCGCGAGCAGTACTTC,CASSYTTPREQYF
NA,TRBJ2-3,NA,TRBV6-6,TGTGCCAGCAGTTACTCTCCGGGACGGGCGCCTAGCACAGATACGCAGTATTTT,CASSYSPGRAPSTDTQYF
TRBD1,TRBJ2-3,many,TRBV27,TGTGCCAGCAGGGGACAGGGAGATACGCAGTATTTT,CASRGQGDTQYF
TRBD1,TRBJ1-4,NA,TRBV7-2,TGTGCCAGCAACCTGGCAGGGGGTAATGAAAAACTGTTTTTT,CASNLAGGNEKLFF
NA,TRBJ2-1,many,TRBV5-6,TGTGCCAGCAGCTTGGCGAGTAGCGTGGGGGTGCCAGGCTACAATGAGCAGTTCTTC,CASSLASSVGVPGYNEQFF
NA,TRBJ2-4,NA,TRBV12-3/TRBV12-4,TGTGCCAGCAGTTCAACCTTGCTCGGCTCCCCCCCACCTGGGGAGTTAGCCAAAAACATTCAGTACTTC,CASSSTLLGSPPPGELAKNIQYF
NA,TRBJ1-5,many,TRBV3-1,TGTGCCAGCAGCCGTAGCAATCAGCCCCAGCATTTT,CASSRSNQPQHF
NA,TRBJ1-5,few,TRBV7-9,TGTGCCAGCAGCATGACAGTTAGCAATCAGCCCCAGCATTTT,CASSMTVSNQPQHF
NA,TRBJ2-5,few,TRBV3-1,TGTGCCAGCAGCCAAGTAGGGGCCCCGTCCTTC,CASSQVGAPSF
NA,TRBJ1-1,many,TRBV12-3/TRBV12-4,TGTGCCAGCAGACCCACGAAACGGGGGCTTTCACAACAGAACACTGAAGCTTTCTTT,CASRPTKRGLSQQNTEAFF
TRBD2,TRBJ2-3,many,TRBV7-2,TGTGCCAGCAGAAAAGGGACTAGCGGCATCACAGATACGCAGTATTTT,CASRKGTSGITDTQYF
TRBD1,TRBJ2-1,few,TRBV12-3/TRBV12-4,TGTGCCAGCAGTTTATTCCAGGGGGCAGACAATGAGCAGTTCTTC,CASSLFQGADNEQFF
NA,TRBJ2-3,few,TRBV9,TGTGCCAGCAGCGCGACTGCCTGGGTGAGCACAGATACGCAGTATTTT,CASSATAWVSTDTQYF
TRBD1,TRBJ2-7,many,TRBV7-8,TGTGCCAGCAGCTCCCAGACAGGGGGCGTCTACGAGCAGTACTTC,CASSSQTGGVYEQYF
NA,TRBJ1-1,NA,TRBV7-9,TGTGCCAGCAGCTCGGACGGAGGGACTGAAGCTTTCTTT,CASSSDGGTEAFF
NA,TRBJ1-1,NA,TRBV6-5,TGTGCCAGCAGTTACGGAACCAACAGGGCCATAGGAGCTTTCTTT,CASSYGTNRAIGAFF
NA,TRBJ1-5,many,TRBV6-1,TGTGCCAGCAGTGCGGAGTCGCATCAGCCCCAGCATTTT,CASSAESHQPQHF
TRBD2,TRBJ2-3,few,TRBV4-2,TGTGCCAGCAGCCAAGATTTAGGTGGGGGGGGCACAGATACGCAGTATTTT,CASSQDLGGGGTDTQYF
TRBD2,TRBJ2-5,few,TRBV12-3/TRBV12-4,TGTGCCAGCAGTATCGGACTAGCGGGGGGACGCACGGGAGAGACCCAGTACTTC,CASSIGLAGGRTGETQYF
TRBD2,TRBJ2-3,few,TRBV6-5,TGTGCCAGCAGTAGCGGGGGGGTTCCAGATACGCAGTATTTT,CASSSGGVPDTQYF
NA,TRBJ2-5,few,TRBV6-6,TGTGCCAGTTCACGCGGGGGCCGGCAAGAGACCCAGTACTTC,CASSRGGRQETQYF
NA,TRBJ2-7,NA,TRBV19,TGTGCCAGTAGTGCCTACCACAGATACGAGCAGTACTTC,CASSAYHRYEQYF
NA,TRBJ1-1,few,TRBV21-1,TGTGCCAGCACGGACCGACTATGGGACACTGAAGCTTTCTTT,CASTDRLWDTEAFF
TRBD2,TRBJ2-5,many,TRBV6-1,TGTGCCAGCAGTGTATTGTCTAGCGGGGGGAAGGAGACCCAGTACTTC,CASSVLSSGGKETQYF
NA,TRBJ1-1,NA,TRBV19,TGTGCCAGTAGTATCGTAAGGGGCACTGAAGCTTTCTTT,CASSIVRGTEAFF
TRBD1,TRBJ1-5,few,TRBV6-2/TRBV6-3,TGTGCCAGCAGCCCCGACAGGGGGCCTGGGAATCAGCCCCAGCATTTT,CASSPDRGPGNQPQHF
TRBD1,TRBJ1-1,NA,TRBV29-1,TGCAGCGTTGAAGGCCAGACAGGGAGCAAAGCTTTCTTT,CSVEGQTGSKAFF
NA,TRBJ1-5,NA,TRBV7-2,TGTGCCAGCAGCTTAAATTCGGCGGGAAATAGCAATCAGCCCCAGCATTTT,CASSLNSAGNSNQPQHF
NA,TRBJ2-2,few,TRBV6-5,TGTGCCAGCAGCCCGACAGGAGATGGAGGGGCGACCGGGGAGCTGTTTTTT,CASSPTGDGGATGELFF
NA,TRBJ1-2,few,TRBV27,TGTGCCAGCAGTTTTGGTGCTAACTATGGCTACACCTTC,CASSFGANYGYTF
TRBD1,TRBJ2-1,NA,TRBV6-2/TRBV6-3,TGTGCCAGCAGTGACAGGGGACAGAACTACAATGAGCAGTTCTTC,CASSDRGQNYNEQFF